This is a list of T cell receptor beta chains from one sample in a study of blood T cell repertoires in COVID-19. TCRdb keeps only in-frame clones here, not all; method: immunoSEQ multiplex PCR. The sample lists 200,000 to 300,000 clones, roughly four fifths occurring once. Sample: peripheral blood. These TCRs come from a man aged 45-60 years with acute or convalescent COVID-19. The CDR3 runs from the conserved cysteine through the conserved F or W. The D gene is left open where the match is weak. Clone size is given for some rows only: seen once, a few or many times, or a class if the clone is expanded.

j_call,d_call,v_call,clone_size,cdr3_nt,cdr3_aa
TRBJ1-1,NA,TRBV6-2/TRBV6-3,NA,TGTGCCAGCAGCCCCGTAGACAGGTTGAACACTGAAGCTTTCTTT,CASSPVDRLNTEAFF
TRBJ1-5,TRBD1,TRBV5-1,NA,TGCGCCAGCAGCTCGGGACAGGGCAATCAGCCCCAGCATTTT,CASSSGQGNQPQHF
TRBJ2-7,NA,TRBV6-6,NA,TGTGCCAGCAGTTACTCGCGGGCGATATTGGAGCAGTACTTC,CASSYSRAILEQYF
TRBJ2-7,NA,TRBV2,NA,TGTGCCAGCAGTATACCGGGGGGCAGGGACCTCTACGAGCAGTACTTC,CASSIPGGRDLYEQYF
TRBJ1-2,TRBD1,TRBV7-3,NA,TGTGCCAGCAGCTTAAATTCATACAGGGGGGTCACCTTC,CASSLNSYRGVTF
TRBJ2-7,NA,TRBV5-1,NA,TGCGCCAGCAGCTTGGATGAGGGTTTAGGCGAGCAGTACTTC,CASSLDEGLGEQYF
TRBJ1-6,NA,TRBV12-5,NA,TGTGCTAGTGGCCCGGTATATGAGTGGGGCCATAATTCACCCCTCCACTTT,CASGPVYEWGHNSPLHF
TRBJ1-4,TRBD1,TRBV29-1,once,TGCAGCGTTTGGACAGGGGGCTCTATTAATGAAAAACTGTTTTTT,CSVWTGGSINEKLFF
TRBJ2-7,NA,TRBV4-1,NA,TGCGCCAGCAGCCCAGGACTCTACTACGAGCAGTACTTC,CASSPGLYYEQYF
TRBJ2-2,NA,TRBV6-6,few,TGTGCCAGCAGGGGGAGTCTGAACACCGGGGAGCTGTTTTTT,CASRGSLNTGELFF
TRBJ1-4,TRBD1,TRBV5-4,NA,TGTGCCAGCAGCGACGGGACAGGGACGAACGGAAAACTGTTTTTT,CASSDGTGTNGKLFF
TRBJ1-2,NA,TRBV6-5,NA,TGTGCCAGCAGTTACTATAGTCAGGGGAACTATGGCTACACCTTC,CASSYYSQGNYGYTF
TRBJ1-3,TRBD1,TRBV5-4,NA,TGTGCCAGCAGCTATGACAGGGGGGCGAATGGAAACACCATATATTTT,CASSYDRGANGNTIYF
TRBJ1-4,TRBD1,TRBV6-5,once,TGTGCCAGCAGACGGCCGGGACAGTCAAATGAAAAACTGTTTTTT,CASRRPGQSNEKLFF
TRBJ2-4,TRBD2,TRBV6-2/TRBV6-3,NA,TGTGCCAGCAGCCCCAGCGGGGGAAACATTCAGTACTTC,CASSPSGGNIQYF
TRBJ2-1,TRBD2,TRBV5-1,NA,TGCGCCAGCAGCGAACTAGCGCAGTCCTACAATGAGCAGTTCTTC,CASSELAQSYNEQFF